The source of this T cell receptor beta chain is a study of T cells in Graves' hyperthyroidism and ophthalmopathy. Broader study findings: The model anticipated ophthalmopathy a median about six months pre-onset.

The germline gives CDR1 SQVTM, CDR2 ANQGSEA. J was trimmed by 3 bases and V by 5 bases; bases with no gene match: 5. The CDR3 contains 13 residues. The source material, RNA transcripts, was used to amplify TCR beta CDR3 regions. The HTBI primer set served for first-round RT-PCR of the TCR CDR3. TCRdb re-analysed the multiplex PCR reads in MiXCR, keeping a single row per CDR3 protein. The sample contains around 520,000 distinct CDR3 sequences, 14% of which appear only once. Points on this clonotype: Its target is unknown.

This chain links TRBV29-1 with TRBJ2-3, with 7 bases that match TRBD1. This receptor was identified in a woman in her thirties or forties with Graves' hyperthyroidism. The sequenced material came from blood. The CDR3 nucleotides read TGCAGCGTTCGGAGACAGGGTACAGATACGCAGTATTTT. Translation gives CSVRRQGTDTQYF.